Listed here are 17 T cell receptor beta chains from one sample, sequenced in a study of blood T cell repertoires in COVID-19. TCRdb keeps only in-frame clones here, not all; method: immunoSEQ multiplex PCR. The sample has around 34,000 clones; 75% to 90% are singletons. Sequencing was performed on peripheral blood. All receptors come from a woman between 65 and 79 years old with acute or convalescent COVID-19.

This clone has just one count. The V and J genes are TRBV6-5 and TRBJ1-2, with D hard to call. Germline V lookup: CDR1 MNHEY, CDR2 SVGAGI. Deletions cut 0 bases from V and 1 base from J, with 12 bases between. The CDR3 length is 16 residues. In nucleotides, the CDR3 is TGTGCCAGCAGTTACTCGATTCTGGGAGATAACTATGGCTACACCTTC. As protein: CASSYSILGDNYGYTF.

This clone was counted a single time. The J gene is TRBJ2-3, the V gene TRBV25-1, with 7 bases matching TRBD2. The J segment lost 2 bases and the V segment lost 2 bases, leaving 7 bases of the junction unmatched. The CDR3 sequence is 16 residues long. Germline-derived CDR1 and CDR2 are MGHDK and SYGVNS. CDR3 bases: TGTGCCAGCAGTGAAGATAGCGGGTGGTTCACAGATACGCAGTATTTT. Its protein is CASSEDSGWFTDTQYF.

This clone was counted once. V gene TRBV5-1 combines with J gene TRBJ2-3, with D tentatively TRBD2 (6 bases). V gave up 1 base and J gave up 0 bases, with 12 bases separating them. The germline V gene has CDR1 SGHRS and CDR2 YFSETQ. The CDR3 loop spans 16 amino acids. The CDR3 protein is CASSLNSGDSTDTQYF. The DNA for the CDR3 is TGCGCCAGCAGCTTGAATAGCGGAGATAGCACAGATACGCAGTATTTT.

This clone occurred once. V gene TRBV10-2 combines with J gene TRBJ2-7; D gene ambiguous. This CDR3 comprises 12 residues. Trimming cost V 7 bases and J 7 bases, with 14 bases left between them. Germline assignment: CDR1 WSHSY and CDR2 SAAADI. DNA for the CDR3: TGCGCCAGCACGGAGCGCTTCGGGGAGCAGTACTTC. It encodes CASTERFGEQYF.

The gene calls are TRBV11-1 and TRBJ2-5, with 11 positions matching TRBD2. The CDR3 has 16 amino acids. The junction had 12 bases not matched to a gene; V was cut back by 5 bases and J by 7 bases. CDR1 is SGHAT, CDR2 FQDESV, per germline (reference sequence). This chain's CDR3 is CASSPLTSGDRGTQYF. CDR3 DNA sequence: TGTGCCAGCAGCCCCCTGACTAGCGGGGACCGTGGGACCCAGTACTTC.

The chain uses TRBV7-9 and TRBJ1-2; TRBD1 matches at 8 bases. Trimming removed 4 bases from V and 6 bases from J; junction bases left unmatched: 4. The CDR3 totals 13 residues. The germline V gene has CDR1 SEHNR and CDR2 FQNEAQ (reference sequence). CDR3 sequence reads: CASSYGTGDGYTF. Here the CDR3 DNA reads TGTGCCAGCAGCTACGGGACAGGCGATGGCTACACCTTC.

The J gene is TRBJ2-1, the V gene TRBV5-5; 14 nucleotides agree with TRBD2. The germline V gene encodes CDR1 SGHKS and CDR2 YYEKEE (reference sequence). CDR3 length equals 17 residues. V lost 4 bases to trimming and J lost 6 bases; unmatched junction nucleotides: 9. DNA of the CDR3: TGTGCCAGCAGCCCTAGGGGGGGGACTAGCGGGAGCAATGAGCAGTTCTTC. Translation gives CASSPRGGTSGSNEQFF. The full variable domain, rest sourced from reference TRBV5-5 and TRBJ2-1, is DAGVTQSPTHLIKTRGQQVTLRCSPISGHKSVSWYQQVLGQGPQFIFQYYEKEERGRGNFPDRFSARQFPNYSSELNVNALLLGDSALYLCASSPRGGTSGSNEQFFGPGTRLTVL.

This sequence joins TRBV11-2 and TRBJ2-5; 12 nucleotides match TRBD2. The length of the CDR3 is 16 residues. V dropped 3 bases and J dropped 5; count of bases not matched to a gene: 7. CDR1 is SGHAT, CDR2 FQNNGV, per germline. CDR3 sequence: CASSFRLAGEGETQYF. The CDR3, as DNA: TGTGCCAGCAGCTTCCGACTAGCGGGAGAGGGTGAGACCCAGTACTTC.

The V gene is TRBV7-6, the J gene TRBJ1-1, with 8 nucleotides matching TRBD1. Trimming removed 5 bases from V and 4 bases from J; junction bases left unmatched: 21. This CDR3 has 19 residues. In germline, CDR1 is SGHVS, CDR2 FNYEAQ. This chain's CDR3 is CASSLVPGQGVRGITEAFF. The CDR3 nucleotides are TGTGCCAGCAGCCTCGTACCCGGACAGGGCGTGCGAGGTATCACTGAAGCTTTCTTT.

The chain uses TRBV15 and TRBJ1-1; D is undetermined. Trimming removed 5 bases at V and 4 bases at J, with 11 bases between. This CDR3 has 13 amino acids. CDR1 is LNHNV, CDR2 YYDKDF, per germline (reference sequence). In nucleotides, the CDR3 is TGTGCCACCAGCCCGGTTCGAATCACTGAAGCTTTCTTT. It is translated as CATSPVRITEAFF.

This clone appeared once. The chain links TRBV5-1 to TRBJ2-7; 12 bases are shared with TRBD2. CDR3 size: 17 residues. J was trimmed by 1 base and V by 4 bases; bases with no gene match: 9. Looked up from germline, CDR1 is SGHRS and CDR2 is YFSETQ. CDR3 in amino acids: CASSLQGLAGSSYEQYF. The CDR3 DNA is TGCGCCAGCAGCCTTCAAGGACTAGCGGGATCATCCTACGAGCAGTACTTC.

This chain uses TRBV18 with TRBJ2-1, with D tentatively TRBD2 (6 bases). The length of the CDR3 is 16 residues. V lost 3 bases and J 3 bases, leaving 15 bases between the germline ends. Germline V lookup: CDR1 KGHSH, CDR2 LQKENI. This chain's CDR3 is CASSPAGGANYNEQFF. In nucleotides, the CDR3 is TGTGCCAGCTCACCGGCCGGAGGGGCTAACTACAATGAGCAGTTCTTC.

The CDR3 sequence: CASSSLGSTEAFF. CDR3 sequence (DNA): TGTGCCAGCAGCTCCTTGGGGAGCACTGAAGCTTTCTTT. This chain uses TRBV7-9 with TRBJ1-1; D unclear. This CDR3 contains 13 residues. Looked up from germline, CDR1 is SEHNR and CDR2 is FQNEAQ (reference sequence). V lost 4 bases, J lost 4 bases, and 10 bases lay in between.

DNA of the CDR3: TGTGCCAGCAGTTACGCCGCTAGCGAGGCCTACGAGCAGTACTTC. It yields the protein CASSYAASEAYEQYF. The chain uses TRBV6-5 and TRBJ2-7, with D perhaps matching TRBD2 (6 bases). V lost 2 bases, J lost 2 bases, and 13 bases lay in between. Germline V gene sequence: CDR1 MNHEY, CDR2 SVGAGI. The CDR3 loop spans 15 amino acids.

V gene TRBV5-1 combines with J gene TRBJ1-3, with D unresolved. V dropped 0 bases and J dropped 3 bases, with 7 bases sitting between them. CDR3 size: 14 residues. Germline V gives CDR1 SGHRS, CDR2 YFSETQ. CDR3 sequence: CASSLVPDGNTIYF. The DNA of the CDR3 is TGCGCCAGCAGCTTGGTCCCAGATGGAAACACCATATATTTT.

This sequence joins TRBV29-1 and TRBJ2-5; a weak D match, TRBD2 (7 bases). Germline values: CDR1 SQVTM, CDR2 ANQGSEA. This CDR3 contains 13 residues. The V and J ends lost 5 bases and 5 bases respectively, with 15 bases between them. CDR3 sequence: CSVFGGPAETQYF. In DNA, the CDR3 is TGCAGCGTTTTCGGGGGGCCTGCGGAGACCCAGTACTTC.

The genes are TRBV13 and TRBJ1-2, with a weak D call TRBD1 (5 bases). This CDR3 spans 14 amino acids. In germline, CDR1 is PRHDT, CDR2 FYEKMQ (reference sequence). V was pared by 2 bases and J by 0 bases, with 7 bases between. CDR3 DNA sequence: TGTGCCAGCAGCTTACTAGGGGCTAACTATGGCTACACCTTC. Translating gives CASSLLGANYGYTF.